The entry below describes one TCR beta chain. Authors' data handling: It was from reference gene primer amplification that nucleated cell counts were estimated. Produced via immunoSEQ multiplex PCR; TCRdb's table is partial and in-frame only. V, J and clone size were drawn from that table, and D and trimming were deduced from the DNA. Seen here are approximately 60,000 clones, under 80% observed once, and the top ten hold 4% to 5.5%. The data originate from a study of blood T cell repertoires in COVID-19. Overall study: Sources were T cells, B-cell-depleted T cells, or PBMCs; the material itself was cDNA or gDNA.

Germline V gives CDR1 SGHNT, CDR2 YENEEA. V gave up 3 bases and J gave up 0 bases, with 7 bases separating them. This CDR3 has 14 amino acids. This sequence originates from a human donor in a cohort sampled during active COVID-19. Sequencing was carried out using peripheral blood. The chain joins TRBV11-3 to TRBJ2-3; no clear D gene. The CDR3 DNA follows: TGTGCCAGCAGCTTCTCAGGTAGCACAGATACGCAGTATTTT. Encoded protein: CASSFSGSTDTQYF.